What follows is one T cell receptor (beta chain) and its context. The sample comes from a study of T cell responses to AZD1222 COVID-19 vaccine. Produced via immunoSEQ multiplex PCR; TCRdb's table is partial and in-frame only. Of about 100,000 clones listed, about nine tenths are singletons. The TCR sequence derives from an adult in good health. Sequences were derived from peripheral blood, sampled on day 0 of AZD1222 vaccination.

The CDR3 coding sequence is TGTGCCAGCAGTGAAGGGCCAGGTACCTACGAGCAGTACTTC. Translation: CASSEGPGTYEQYF. The V gene is TRBV6-1, the J gene TRBJ2-7; D call uncertain. V lost 1 base to trimming and J lost 2 bases, with 9 bases between them. CDR3 length: 14 residues. The germline gives CDR1 MNHNS, CDR2 SASEGT.